A single sample gave rise to the 2 T cell receptor beta chains below, sequenced in a study of T cells in Graves' hyperthyroidism and ophthalmopathy. RNA transcripts yielded amplified TCR beta CDR3 regions. HTBI primers were employed in a first-round RT-PCR of the TCR CDR3. MiXCR, applied by TCRdb to the multiplex PCR reads, yields one record per CDR3 protein. The repertoire holds hundreds of thousands of distinct CDR3 sequences, with around 24% as singletons. The material sequenced was blood. The receptors come from a woman aged 40-49 years with Graves' ophthalmopathy.

This clonotype appeared many times. This sequence joins TRBV27 and TRBJ1-1; possibly TRBD1 for D (6 bases). This CDR3 contains 13 residues. The germline V and J ends were trimmed by 11 bases and 5 bases, with 18 bases remaining between them. Germline V gives CDR1 MNHEY, CDR2 SMNVEV (reference sequence). For the CDR3, the DNA is TGTGCCTCCGCTGAGCTAGGGGGAACTGAAGCTTTCTTT. Its translation is CASAELGGTEAFF.

This clonotype came up many times. The chain links TRBV20-1 to TRBJ2-7; 9 nucleotides agree with TRBD2. This CDR3 has 15 amino acids. The ends lost 6 bases at V and 4 bases at J; junction bases unmatched: 13. Germline V gene sequence: CDR1 DFQATT, CDR2 SNEGSKA (reference sequence). CDR3 nucleotides: TGCAGTGCCCCATCCCAGCCCGGACTAGCGTACGAGCAGTACTTC. It codes for CSAPSQPGLAYEQYF.